This T cell receptor (beta chain) was retrieved from a study of OX40 agonist ivuxolimab in advanced cancers. Study-level results: At doses 0.1 to 3.0 mg/kg, CD4+ and CD8+ clones expanded.

TCRdb's copy holds only in-frame clones and misses some; the assay was immunoSEQ multiplex PCR. The sample consists of fewer than 55,000 clones, approximately 80% of them appearing once. The CDR3 has 14 amino acids. V lost 2 bases and J 7 bases, leaving 12 bases between the germline ends. Per the germline V gene, CDR1 is WNHNN and CDR2 is SYGVQD (reference sequence). About this clone: The antigen is undetermined.

This TCR derives from an adult with an advanced solid tumor such as melanoma, head and neck, liver or kidney cancer. The sample here was CD4+ or CD8+ T cells sorted from blood, taken in a trial of the OX40 agonist ivuxolimab. The chain links TRBV10-1 to TRBJ2-1; possible D gene TRBD2, 7 bases. The CDR3 DNA reads TGCGCCAGCAGTGAGGGGGGGGCCCAGAATGAGCAGTTCTTC. Translation: CASSEGGAQNEQFF.